The entry that follows covers one TCR beta chain sequence. Clones were read by immunoSEQ multiplex PCR, and TCRdb kept only the in-frame ones, dropping some. The sample lists more than 95,000 clones, around 84% occurring once. The data are from a study of blood T cell repertoires in COVID-19. Trimming left V 1 base short and J 0 bases short, with 9 bases between. The CDR3 spans 15 residues. Germline V lookup: CDR1 SGHTA, CDR2 FQGNSA. The receptor comes from a woman older than 75 with acute or convalescent COVID-19. The sample was peripheral blood. V gene TRBV7-2 combines with J gene TRBJ1-2; D is undetermined. CDR3 sequence (DNA): TGTGCCAGCAGCTTAGGGGAGAGGGCTAACTATGGCTACACCTTC. The encoded protein is CASSLGERANYGYTF. Full variable domain (remainder filled in from reference TRBV7-2 and TRBJ1-2): GAGVSQSPSNKVTEKGKDVELRCDPISGHTALYWYRQSLGQGLEFLIYFQGNSAPDKSGLPSDRFSAERTGGSVSTLTIQRTQQEDSAVYLCASSLGERANYGYTFGSGTRLTVV.